This entry concerns a single T cell receptor beta chain. Its antigen is currently unknown. Data came from immunoSEQ multiplex PCR; TCRdb stores just in-frame clones and leaves some out. There are tens of thousands of clones in the sample; approximately 60% occur only once, and 9.5% to 15% lies in the top ten. The entry originates in a study of T cells in narcolepsy. Study conclusions and caveats: In some patient and control memory CD4+ samples, autoreactive clones were absent. Reportedly, autoreactive clonotypes were serially detected in patients' blood but not controls'.

The specimen was memory (CD45RA-) CD4+ T cells from blood. The sequence was obtained from a human donor in good health.

CDR3 loop: CASSSGPWNEQFF. The DNA for the CDR3 is TGTGCCAGCAGTAGTGGTCCGTGGAATGAGCAGTTCTTC. The gene calls are TRBV6-1 and TRBJ2-1; D is unclear. CDR1 and CDR2 (germline): MNHNS, SASEGT. V dropped 5 bases and J dropped 7 bases, with 12 bases sitting between them. The CDR3 covers 13 residues.